Listed below are T cell receptor beta chains from one sample, sequenced in a study of blood T cell repertoires in COVID-19. Clones were sequenced by immunoSEQ multiplex PCR, and TCRdb holds only the in-frame ones, with some missing. The profile shows 250,000 to 400,000 clones, around 88% of them singletons. Input material: peripheral blood. Receptors originate from a woman aged 25 to 39 with COVID-19, enrolled during active disease. Both conserved end residues are part of each CDR3. Each record gives: clone size, J gene, V gene, D gene, CDR3 protein, CDR3 DNA. The D gene is left open where the match is weak. The listing skips clone size in some rows; elsewhere it reads once, few, many or a size class.

>NA|TRBJ2-3|TRBV7-9|NA
CASSQPAAGGTDTQYF
TGTGCCAGCAGCCAGCCGGCGGCAGGGGGCACAGATACGCAGTATTTT
>NA|TRBJ1-1|TRBV2|TRBD1
CASRPDRGRGGTRF
TGTGCCAGCAGACCCGACAGGGGGCGAGGTGGTACCCGGTTT
>NA|TRBJ2-7|TRBV6-5|TRBD2
CASSPASGGPYEQYF
TGTGCCAGCAGCCCGGCTAGCGGGGGACCATACGAGCAGTACTTC
>NA|TRBJ1-1|TRBV6-7|TRBD1
CASSLRTGGGTEAFF
TGTGCCAGCAGTCTCCGGACAGGGGGGGGAACTGAAGCTTTCTTT
>NA|TRBJ2-5|TRBV5-5|TRBD2
CASSFAGLAGQETQYF
TGTGCCAGCAGCTTCGCGGGACTAGCGGGGCAAGAGACCCAGTACTTC
>NA|TRBJ1-3|TRBV7-9|NA
CASSLALGEGNTIYF
TGTGCCAGCAGCTTAGCGCTTGGAGAAGGAAACACCATATATTTT
>NA|TRBJ1-1|TRBV7-8|NA
CASSLNSRTVMRAFF
TGTGCCAGCAGCTTAAATTCCAGGACAGTAATGAGGGCTTTCTTT
>once|TRBJ2-3|TRBV11-2|NA
CASSLGSGRTDTQYF
TGTGCCAGCAGCCTGGGGAGCGGTCGCACAGATACGCAGTATTTT
>NA|TRBJ2-2|TRBV5-6|NA
CASSSKLDSYNTGELFF
TGTGCCAGCAGCTCGAAACTCGACAGCTACAACACCGGGGAGCTGTTTTTT
>NA|TRBJ2-5|TRBV25-1|TRBD1
CASAGTEETQYF
TGTGCCAGCGCCGGGACAGAAGAGACCCAGTACTTC
>NA|TRBJ2-1|TRBV7-8|TRBD1
CASSFSRLGRGQGNEQFF
TGTGCCAGCAGCTTTTCAAGGCTCGGCAGGGGACAGGGGAATGAGCAGTTCTTC
>NA|TRBJ1-3|TRBV6-5|TRBD1
CASSPTGGSGNTIYF
TGTGCCAGCAGTCCCACAGGGGGCTCTGGAAACACCATATATTTT
>NA|TRBJ2-2|TRBV3-1/TRBV3-2|NA
CASSQAPGLNTGELFF
TGTGCCAGCAGCCAAGCCCCGGGACTTAACACCGGGGAGCTGTTTTTT
>NA|TRBJ1-5|TRBV19|TRBD1
CASRLRDRSNQPQHF
TGTGCCAGTAGACTAAGGGACAGAAGCAATCAGCCCCAGCATTTT
>NA|TRBJ2-5|TRBV6-2/TRBV6-3|NA
CASSYSVLGGETQYF
TGTGCCAGCAGTTACTCGGTCCTGGGGGGAGAGACCCAGTACTTC
>NA|TRBJ2-2|TRBV19|NA
CASSIGLSNTGELFF
TGTGCCAGTAGTATTGGGCTATCGAACACCGGGGAGCTGTTTTTT
>NA|TRBJ1-4|TRBV30|NA
CAWSVRVKLFF
TGTGCCTGGAGTGTAAGAGTTAAACTGTTTTTT
>NA|TRBJ1-6|TRBV3-1/TRBV3-2|TRBD1
CASSQGTGNSPLHF
TGTGCCAGCAGCCAAGGGACAGGGAACTCACCCCTCCACTTT
>NA|TRBJ2-7|TRBV9|NA
CASSVGDAGTYEQYF
TGTGCCAGCAGCGTAGGGGATGCGGGGACCTACGAGCAGTACTTC
>few|TRBJ1-1|TRBV3-1/TRBV3-2|TRBD1
CASSHAGQGGTEAFF
TGTGCCAGCAGCCATGCGGGACAGGGGGGCACTGAAGCTTTCTTT
>few|TRBJ1-5|TRBV7-2|NA
CASSLAGPSGQHF
TGTGCCAGCAGCTTAGCAGGCCCCTCGGGTCAGCATTTT
>NA|TRBJ1-5|TRBV15|TRBD1
CATSREQQTGDPVLPQHF
TGTGCCACCAGCAGAGAACAACAGACAGGGGACCCGGTTTTGCCCCAGCATTTT
>NA|TRBJ2-2|TRBV5-1|NA
CASRPDPRGELFF
TGCGCCAGCAGGCCTGATCCGAGGGGGGAGCTGTTTTTT
>NA|TRBJ1-1|TRBV27|NA
CASSFEPGTEAFF
TGTGCCAGCAGTTTCGAGCCAGGGACTGAAGCTTTCTTT